This entry lists 5 T cell receptor beta chains sequenced from one sample in a study of metastatic and nonmetastatic thyroid tumors. TCRdb reprocessed the PCR reads using MiXCR. Of roughly 70,000 clones detected, more than 15% appear once; the ten largest clones hold more than 10%. Prior to thyroid surgery, none of the patients had received any treatment. Sequencing used blood. The receptor source for this set is a female donor with papillary thyroid cancer or a benign thyroid nodule (not recorded which). Some clones in this sample may be carry-over from other donors' samples.

Within the sample, this clone is medium-sized. The chain joins TRBV30 to TRBJ2-2, with 12 nucleotides matching TRBD2. Looked up from germline, CDR1 is GTSNPN and CDR2 is SVGIG (reference sequence). This CDR3 is 14 amino acids long. J lost 7 bases, V lost 0 bases, and 0 bases had no gene match. The CDR3 DNA reads TGTGCCTGGAGTGTACTAGCGGGGGGCGGGGAGCTGTTTTTT. This encodes CAWSVLAGGGELFF.

The V gene is TRBV19, the J gene TRBJ1-1; TRBD1 agrees at 9 bases. With 9 bases clipped from V and 2 bases from J, the junction kept 13 bases outside the gene matches. The CDR3 is made up of 16 amino acids. The V gene's germline CDR1 is LNHDA and CDR2 SQIVND (reference sequence). The CDR3 DNA reads TGTGCCAGCGGACAGGGGACCATTAGGGGAAACACTGAAGCTTTCTTT. Translating gives CASGQGTIRGNTEAFF.

This chain joins TRBV20-1 and TRBJ2-7, with 8 bases matching TRBD1. V trimming: 6 bases; J trimming: 2 bases; junction bases outside the gene matches: 12. Germline-derived CDR1 and CDR2 are DFQATT and SNEGSKA (reference sequence). This CDR3 region has 15 residues. Here the CDR3 reads CSANGGQGATYEQYF. The DNA of the CDR3 is TGCAGTGCAAACGGCGGGCAGGGGGCAACCTACGAGCAGTACTTC.

Turning to this clone: A junction end diverges from the germline sequence, so it may reflect a read error. The rearrangement links TRBV19 to TRBJ2-3; D gene unclear. Germline V CDR1 and CDR2: LNHDA, SQIVND (reference sequence). The CDR3 has 13 amino acids. CDR3 bases: TGTGCCAGTAGTATTTCTAACACAGATACGGAGTATTTT. It translates to CASSISNTDTEYF.

By share, this clone ranks as medium-sized. V is TRBV19 and J is TRBJ2-7, with 12 bases lining up with TRBD1. Germline CDR1 is LNHDA and CDR2 is SQIVND (reference sequence). The CDR3 is 13 residues long. V was clipped by 10 bases and J by 5 bases; unmatched bases: 6. CDR3 nucleotide sequence: TGTGCCACTTCCGGGACAGGGGGCAACGAGCAGTACTTC. Amino acid sequence: CATSGTGGNEQYF.